This TCR beta chain originates from a study of T and B cells in COVID-19 patients. TRB rearrangements were amplified by multiplex PCR with BIOMED2 TRB-A/B primers. A single record per CDR3 protein comes from TCRdb applying MiXCR to the multiplex PCR reads. The sample carries 4,000 to 6,000 distinct CDR3 sequences, roughly 21% recorded once. A note on this clonotype: Its matching antigen is unknown.

From germline, CDR1 is WSHSY and CDR2 SAAADI. The CDR3 extends over 14 amino acids. V lost 5 bases and J lost 7; bases outside the gene matches: 3. From blood, about 250-550 ng of genomic DNA served as TRB template. General study findings and limits: CD4+, regulatory T cell, CD8+ and sorted SARS-CoV-2-responsive or tetramer+ T cells were not yet sequenced.

The receptor's source is a human donor who had recovered from COVID-19. The sequencing sample was made of blood. The chain carries TRBV10-2 and TRBJ1-4, with 11 nucleotides matching TRBD1. CDR3 nucleotide sequence: TGCGCCAGCAGTCCGGGACAGGGGGGTGAAAAACTGTTTTTT. As protein: CASSPGQGGEKLFF.